Following are 26 T cell receptor beta chains from one sample sequenced in a study of T cell responses to AZD1222 COVID-19 vaccine. Libraries were prepared by immunoSEQ multiplex PCR; TCRdb keeps only in-frame clonotypes and omits some of them. The sample carries 90,000 to 130,000 clones, 87% recorded once. The source was peripheral blood, collected on day 0 of AZD1222 vaccination. These receptors all come from an adult in good health.

This chain joins TRBV28 and TRBJ1-1; D possibly corresponds to TRBD1 (6 bases). CDR1 and CDR2 (germline): MDHEN, SYDVKM. The CDR3 covers 15 residues. Trimming shortened V by 4 bases and J by 4 bases, and 16 bases separated the two germline ends. The CDR3 coding sequence is TGTGCCAGCAGTTACCCCGGAGGGGGAGGCACTGAAGCTTTCTTT. Its translation: CASSYPGGGGTEAFF.

The chain carries TRBV2 and TRBJ2-7; 7 positions match TRBD2. The V gene's germline CDR1 is SNHLY and CDR2 FYNNEI. Trimming at V came to 1 base and at J to 5 bases, leaving 5 bases not matched to a gene. The CDR3 extends over 14 amino acids. The CDR3 nucleotides read TGTGCCAGCAGTGAAGAGACTAGCAGCCACGAGCAGTACTTC. It encodes CASSEETSSHEQYF.

J is TRBJ2-5 and V is TRBV10-3; possible D gene TRBD2, 6 bases. Germline loops: CDR1 ENHRY, CDR2 SYGVKD. V was shortened by 5 bases and J by 8 bases, with 30 bases between the two germline ends. This CDR3 region has 18 residues. CDR3 bases: TGTGCCATCAGTCCGACTCATCCGGAGGGCAGCCAGGCGGGTACCCAGTACTTC. As protein: CAISPTHPEGSQAGTQYF.

The V gene is TRBV25-1, the J gene TRBJ1-2; D might be TRBD1 (6 bases). The CDR3 consists of 14 residues. V was trimmed by 3 bases and J by 4 bases, leaving 12 bases between them. In germline, CDR1 is MGHDK, CDR2 SYGVNS. The CDR3 reads CASSDPGTIYGYTF. CDR3 nucleotides: TGTGCCAGCAGTGACCCCGGGACAATCTATGGCTACACCTTC.

This chain joins TRBV14 and TRBJ1-5; D is possibly TRBD1 (6 bases). The CDR3 covers 19 residues. CDR1 is SGHDN and CDR2 is FVKESK in the germline V gene. The germline V and J ends were trimmed by 4 bases and 2 bases, with 24 bases remaining between them. The CDR3 loop is CASSPTKVPQGCRNQPQHF. The CDR3 nucleotides read TGTGCCAGCAGCCCGACTAAAGTTCCCCAGGGGTGCCGCAATCAGCCCCAGCATTTT.

The rearrangement joins TRBV19 to TRBJ2-2; TRBD1 matches at 11 bases. Per the germline V gene, CDR1 is LNHDA and CDR2 is SQIVND (reference sequence). The CDR3 has 17 residues. Trimming at V came to 5 bases and at J to 0 bases, leaving 5 bases not matched to a gene. Here the CDR3 DNA reads TGTGCCAGTAGTTCCTGGGGACAGGGGGCGAACACCGGGGAGCTGTTTTTT. Protein: CASSSWGQGANTGELFF.

The gene calls are TRBV3-1 (or the pseudogene TRBV3-2) and TRBJ2-7, with D perhaps TRBD1 or TRBD2 (5 bases each). The CDR3 length is 14 residues. Germline CDR1 and CDR2: LGHDT and YNNKEL (reference sequence). Deletions cut 1 base from V and 3 bases from J, with 10 bases between. CDR3 sequence reads: CASSQVAGSYEQYF. The DNA of the CDR3 is TGTGCCAGCAGCCAAGTAGCAGGGAGCTACGAGCAGTACTTC.

The rearrangement links TRBV7-8 to TRBJ1-4; D is unclear. Germline-derived CDR1 and CDR2 are SGHVS and FQNEAQ. The length of the CDR3 is 14 residues. The V end lost 5 bases, the J end lost 8 bases, and 15 bases lay between the germline ends. CDR3: CASSLFPEPEKLFF. The CDR3 bases are TGTGCCAGCAGCCTCTTCCCGGAGCCGGAAAAACTGTTTTTT.

The rearrangement uses TRBV21-1 and TRBJ2-5; the table's D call, TRBD1, has no DNA check behind it. TRBV21-1 is a documented pseudogene. The CDR3 consists of 17 residues. CDR3 sequence: CASSKVRRTARQETQYF. CDR3 bases: TGTGCCAGCAGCAAAGTTCGGAGGACAGCCCGCCAAGAGACCCAGTACTTC.

This clone appeared a few times. This chain joins TRBV28 and TRBJ2-3; tentative D call: TRBD2 (6 bases). The CDR3 is 15 residues long. The V end was cut by 9 bases, the J end by 4 bases, with 20 bases between. From germline, CDR1 is MDHEN and CDR2 SYDVKM. CDR3 sequence reads: CASEFPGSGADTQYF. Here the CDR3 DNA reads TGTGCCAGTGAGTTTCCGGGCTCGGGGGCAGATACGCAGTATTTT. Together with reference TRBV28 and TRBJ2-3, the CDR3 gives the full variable domain: DVKVTQSSRYLVKRTGEKVFLECVQDMDHENMFWYRQDPGLGLRLIYFSYDVKMKEKGDIPEGYSVSREKKERFSLILESASTNQTSMYLCASEFPGSGADTQYFGPGTRLTVL.

This chain connects TRBV11-2 to TRBJ1-4; 7 bases match TRBD1. The junction had 2 bases not matched to a gene; V was cut back by 4 bases and J by 3 bases. The CDR3 consists of 14 residues. From germline, CDR1 is SGHAT and CDR2 FQNNGV. The CDR3: CASSSGTANEKLFF. The CDR3 DNA is TGTGCCAGCAGCTCCGGGACAGCTAATGAAAAACTGTTTTTT.

The chain combines TRBV19 with TRBJ1-2, with D perhaps matching TRBD1 (5 bases). Germline values: CDR1 LNHDA, CDR2 SQIVND (reference sequence). There are 11 residues in the CDR3. V was shortened by 8 bases and J by 8 bases, with 12 bases between the two germline ends. CDR3 region: CASRSGDGYTF. CDR3 bases: TGTGCCAGTCGGTCGGGGGACGGCTACACCTTC.

The V and J genes are TRBV5-8 and TRBJ2-3; tentative D call: TRBD2 (6 bases). CDR1 SGHTS and CDR2 YDEGEE come from the germline V gene. The V gene lost 0 bases and the J gene lost 4 bases, with 12 bases spanning the gap. The CDR3 is 15 residues long. The CDR3 loop is CASSLGGEEADTQYF. The CDR3 DNA reads TGTGCCAGCAGCTTGGGGGGGGAGGAAGCAGATACGCAGTATTTT.

The chain has TRBV6-2 or TRBV6-3 and TRBJ1-6; 9 bases match TRBD1. The germline V gene has CDR1 MNHEY and CDR2 SVGEGT. The CDR3 runs 16 residues. J was trimmed by 15 bases and V by 5 bases; bases with no gene match: 17. The CDR3 reads CASSRGQGTLLGFLHF. The CDR3 DNA sequence: TGTGCCAGCAGTCGCGGACAGGGGACCCTCCTGGGGTTCCTCCACTTT.

The chain employs TRBV24-1 and TRBJ1-1; D possibly corresponds to TRBD1 (6 bases). Germline CDR1 KGHDR, CDR2 SFDVKD. CDR3 size: 14 residues. The V gene lost 1 base and the J gene lost 10 bases, with 15 bases spanning the gap. CDR3 sequence reads: CATSDFTKGRGAFF. CDR3 coding DNA: TGTGCCACCAGTGATTTCACTAAGGGCAGGGGAGCTTTCTTT.

J is TRBJ2-6 and V is TRBV7-3; D call uncertain. CDR1 and CDR2 from the germline V gene are SGHTA and FQGTGA. The CDR3 contains 15 residues. The germline V and J ends were trimmed by 1 base and 0 bases, with 4 bases remaining between them. The CDR3 coding sequence is TGTGCCAGCAGCTTAAGGAACTCTGGGGCCAACGTCCTGACTTTC. Its protein is CASSLRNSGANVLTF.

The chain has TRBV2 and TRBJ1-3; D may be TRBD1 (5 bases). CDR3 size: 13 residues. Germline V gene sequence: CDR1 SNHLY, CDR2 FYNNEI. V was trimmed by 6 bases and J by 3 bases, leaving 9 bases between them. CDR3 DNA: TGTGCCAGCAGGAAAGACAGTGGAAACACCATATATTTT. As protein: CASRKDSGNTIYF.

The rearrangement uses TRBV24-1 and TRBJ2-7; TRBD1 aligns across 7 bases. The germline V gene has CDR1 KGHDR and CDR2 SFDVKD. V shed 2 bases, J shed 2 bases, and the junction held 17 bases outside the gene matches. There are 19 residues in the CDR3. CDR3 bases: TGTGCCACCAGTGATTCGAGGATTCAGGGGGAAAGGGTGACCTACGAGCAGTACTTC. It yields the protein CATSDSRIQGERVTYEQYF.

This chain connects TRBV7-8 to TRBJ2-1; 14 bases are shared with TRBD2. This CDR3 has 16 residues. The V and J ends lost 4 bases and 9 bases, in that order; junction bases with no gene match: 8. From germline, CDR1 is SGHVS and CDR2 FQNEAQ. The CDR3 bases are TGTGCCAGCAGCTCGGGACTAGCGGGGGTTTCAGGTGAGCAGTTCTTC. Amino acids: CASSSGLAGVSGEQFF.

This clone was recorded a few times. V gene TRBV5-1 combines with J gene TRBJ1-3, with TRBD1 matching 12 bases. CDR1 is SGHRS, CDR2 YFSETQ, per germline. This CDR3 is built from 18 residues. The junction had 11 bases not matched to a gene; V was cut back by 7 bases and J by 0 bases. CDR3 in DNA: TGCGCCAGCTCCCCCGGGGGGACAGGGGGCATCTCTGGAAACACCATATATTTT. It encodes CASSPGGTGGISGNTIYF.

The gene calls are TRBV18 and TRBJ2-5; 9 bases match TRBD2. CDR3 length: 16 residues. Per germline, CDR1 KGHSH and CDR2 LQKENI. Germline trimming cut 2 bases from V and 3 bases from J; bases unmatched to any gene: 7. The CDR3 region is CASSPGQRGVKETQYF. The CDR3 nucleotides are TGTGCCAGCTCACCAGGCCAGCGGGGGGTGAAAGAGACCCAGTACTTC.

Written as DNA, the CDR3 is TGTGCCAGCAGTTACTCGGCAGGTGCAAACTATGGCTACACCTTC. It codes for CASSYSAGANYGYTF. V usage is TRBV6-5 and J usage is TRBJ1-2; no reliable D call. The CDR3 length is 15 residues. CDR1 and CDR2 (germline): MNHEY, SVGAGI. The V end lost 0 bases, the J end lost 2 bases, and 10 bases lay between the germline ends.

The J gene is TRBJ2-3, the V gene TRBV24-1; D is ambiguous. This CDR3 spans 16 amino acids. Germline V gives CDR1 KGHDR, CDR2 SFDVKD. V lost 5 bases and J 0 bases, leaving 14 bases between the germline ends. The CDR3 DNA is TGTGCCACCAGTGCCCCGAAAGGCCCCAGCACAGATACGCAGTATTTT. This encodes CATSAPKGPSTDTQYF.

The gene calls are TRBV5-6 and TRBJ1-6; 9 positions agree with TRBD1. The CDR3 is 15 amino acids. CDR1 and CDR2 from the germline V gene are SGHDT and YYEEEE. J gave up 10 bases and V 1 base, and 6 bases lay outside the gene matches. The CDR3 protein is CASSLYGQGRSPLHF. The CDR3 DNA reads TGTGCCAGCAGCTTGTACGGACAGGGGAGGTCACCCCTCCACTTT.

The genes are TRBV5-4 and TRBJ2-1; 8 positions agree with TRBD2. The CDR3 runs to 14 residues. Germline V lookup: CDR1 SGHNT, CDR2 YYREEE (reference sequence). With 0 bases clipped from V and 8 bases from J, the junction kept 4 bases outside the gene matches. The CDR3 region has the DNA TGTGCCAGCAGCTTGGGTAGCGGGGTAGATGAGCAGTTCTTC. This translates into CASSLGSGVDEQFF.

The chain has TRBV7-8 and TRBJ2-6; TRBD1 might be the D (5 bases). The germline V gene has CDR1 SGHVS and CDR2 FQNEAQ. Trimming took 4 bases from V and 0 from J, leaving 16 bases between them. There are 18 residues in the CDR3. The CDR3 loop is CASSSNRLSFSGANVLTF. The DNA for the CDR3 is TGTGCCAGCAGCTCGAACAGGTTATCCTTCTCTGGGGCCAACGTCCTGACTTTC.